The T cell receptor (beta chain) described here comes from a study of neurological immune-mediated disorders. The ends lost 2 bases at V and 5 bases at J; junction bases unmatched: 8. There are 15 residues in the CDR3. Germline CDR1 is MGHRA and CDR2 is YSYEKL. Ten or more counts support this clonotype. What it binds is unknown. Broader study findings: Association with the multiple sclerosis repertoire cluster was not found for any clinical or MRI feature.

Each TCR transcript was tagged with a 10-nucleotide random UMI during 5'RACE. Using its own MiXCR run on the 5' RACE reads, TCRdb lists one record per CDR3 protein. The sample includes 66,000 or so distinct CDR3 sequences, 3.5% to 5% seen only once; the top ten take about 6.9%. What was sequenced was PBMCs. The genes are TRBV4-1 and TRBJ2-7, with 8 bases that match TRBD1. The sequence derives from a young man with multiple sclerosis. CDR3 protein: CASSQIQGTGDEQYV. The CDR3 coding sequence is TGCGCCAGCAGCCAAATACAAGGGACAGGCGACGAGCAGTACGTC.